The TCR beta chain described here comes from a study of cytomegalovirus exposure and HLA in healthy donors. Overall study findings and caveats: Rare TCR sequences dominated, though some public TCRs recurred in many donors.

Per germline, CDR1 SNHLY and CDR2 FYNNEI. The CDR3 length is 18 residues. V trimming: 6 bases; J trimming: 3 bases; junction bases outside the gene matches: 17. The study ran its PCR with 60 Vbeta and 13 Jbeta primers. Measured with immunoSEQ multiplex PCR; TCRdb has only the in-frame clones, and not every one. The table records approximately 79,000 clones, 65% to 85% of them present only once. With regard to this clone: What it binds is not known.

V is TRBV2 and J is TRBJ2-7, with TRBD2 matching over 10 bases. The TCR comes from a woman aged 35 to 49 in good health and CMV-seropositive. Specimen: PBMCs. CDR3 protein: CASSAASGRASLSYEQYF. In DNA, the CDR3 is TGTGCCAGCAGCGCCGCAAGCGGGAGGGCCTCCCTCAGCTACGAGCAGTACTTC.